This entry lists 24 T cell receptor beta chains sequenced from one sample in a study of regulatory T cells in long-lasting Graves disease. Time point described: persistent/refractory GD, antithyroid drugs over 5 years with positive TRAb. Scientists built the TCR library using RNA that was extracted from PBMCs. Arm-PCR with iRepertoire HTBI primers amplified the CDR3 regions for these TCR beta libraries. TCRdb re-derived calls from the multiplex PCR reads in MiXCR, one entry per CDR3 protein. Counted here are under 450,000 distinct CDR3 sequences, about 25% occurring once; the ten biggest clones make up roughly 30%. The source was peripheral blood mononuclear cells (PBMCs), collected when the disease was refractory, from a patient treated with antithyroid drugs. The receptors here all came from a female donor with Graves disease.

The count of this clonotype is one. The CDR3 is CASRPGTGRYGYTF. CDR3 bases: TGTGCCAGCAGACCCGGGACAGGGAGGTATGGCTACACCTTC. The V gene is TRBV28, the J gene TRBJ1-2, with TRBD1 matching over 9 bases. V gave up 6 bases and J gave up 5 bases; unmatched junction bases: 7. CDR3 length: 14 amino acids. Germline assignment: CDR1 MDHEN and CDR2 SYDVKM.

The chain couples TRBV6-2 or TRBV6-3 to TRBJ1-1, with 8 bases aligning to TRBD1. V gave up 4 bases and J gave up 0 bases; unmatched junction bases: 7. This CDR3 contains 16 residues. Germline CDR1 and CDR2: MNHEY and SVGEGT. In DNA form, the CDR3 reads TGTGCCAGCAGTTCCGGACAGGGCTCGATGAACACTGAAGCTTTCTTT. Residues: CASSSGQGSMNTEAFF.

This clonotype was detected many times. Sequence at one end of the junction differs from germline and may be a read error. The rearrangement links TRBV5-1 to TRBJ2-7, with a tentative D call TRBD1 (6 bases). Germline V gene data show CDR1 as SGHRS and CDR2 as YFSETQ. The CDR3 runs 14 residues. This chain's CDR3 is CASSLTGSSYEQYF. Written as DNA, the CDR3 is TGTGCCAGCAGTTTGACAGGTAGCTCCTACGAGCAGTACTTC. The full variable domain, completed using reference TRBV5-1 and TRBJ2-7, is KAGVTQTPRYLIKTRGQQVTLSCSPISGHRSVSWYQQTPGQGLQFLFEYFSETQRNKGNFPGRFSGRQFSNSRSEMNVSTLELGDSALYLCASSLTGSSYEQYFGPGTRLTVT.

The chain combines TRBV5-1 with TRBJ1-2; D is unresolved. Germline assignment: CDR1 SGHRS and CDR2 YFSETQ. The ends were cut back, 4 bases at V and 2 bases at J, with 21 bases in the middle. This CDR3 comprises 17 residues. DNA of the CDR3: TGCGCCAGCAGCCTTAGGGCTTCCCCAGCCCTAAACTATGGCTACACCTTC. Protein product: CASSLRASPALNYGYTF.

This clonotype occurred many times. The V call is TRBV7-9, the J call TRBJ1-6, with 8 bases fitting TRBD1. Germline-derived CDR1 and CDR2 are SEHNR and FQNEAQ (reference sequence). The CDR3 contains 15 residues. The trim removed 5 bases at V and 7 bases at J, leaving 7 bases unmatched. CDR3 bases: TGTGCCAGCAGCCCCCGACAGGGGATGAATTCACCCCTCCACTTT. This sequence encodes CASSPRQGMNSPLHF.

In its sample, this clonotype was seen many times. This rearrangement joins TRBV7-2 to TRBJ2-2; no clear D gene. The CDR3 contains 12 residues. From germline, CDR1 is SGHTA and CDR2 FQGNSA. Deletions cut 5 bases from V and 9 bases from J, with 10 bases between. CDR3 in DNA: TGTGCCAGCAGCCCCAGAATCCGGGAGCTGTTTTTT. It specifies CASSPRIRELFF.

The genes are TRBV7-2 and TRBJ2-3; no definite D call. V was pared by 1 base and J by 6 bases, with 17 bases between. Germline lookup yields CDR1 SGHTA and CDR2 FQGNSA. CDR3 length: 16 amino acids. CDR3 sequence reads: CASSLVALLGSDTQYF. The CDR3 DNA follows: TGTGCCAGCAGCTTAGTTGCGCTTTTAGGTTCGGATACGCAGTATTTT.

This clonotype was found many times. The V gene is TRBV7-2, the J gene TRBJ2-7, with 9 bases aligning to TRBD2. The CDR3 is made up of 15 amino acids. The germline CDR1 and CDR2 sequences are SGHTA and FQGNSA. Trimming took 5 bases from V and 3 from J; bases not matched to a gene: 8. CDR3 sequence (DNA): TGTGCCAGCAGCATTAGCGGGAGAGGAGGCTACGAGCAGTACTTC. It is translated as CASSISGRGGYEQYF.

The sample holds many counts of this clonotype. The V call is TRBV6-1, the J call TRBJ1-1; D remains ambiguous. The germline gives CDR1 MNHNS, CDR2 SASEGT. The CDR3 runs to 16 residues. V lost 2 bases to trimming and J lost 2 bases, with 15 bases between them. The CDR3 loop reads CASSEKWRVRNTEAFF. The CDR3 DNA reads TGTGCCAGCAGTGAAAAGTGGAGGGTGCGAAACACTGAAGCTTTCTTT.

This clonotype was observed at least ten times. V gene TRBV16 combines with J gene TRBJ1-2, with TRBD1 matching 8 bases. The CDR3 consists of 17 residues. The ends lost 2 bases at V and 4 bases at J; junction bases unmatched: 12. The V gene's germline CDR1 is KGHSY and CDR2 FQNENV. In DNA form, the CDR3 reads TGTGCCAGCAGCCAAGCGAGGGACAGGTTGCCGGGCTATGGCTACACCTTC. It yields the protein CASSQARDRLPGYGYTF. The full variable domain, its missing parts supplied by reference TRBV16 and TRBJ1-2, is GEEVAQTPKHLVRGEGQKAKLYCAPIKGHSYVFWYQQVLKNEFKFLISFQNENVFDETGMPKERFSAKCLPNSPCSLEIQATKLEDSAVYFCASSQARDRLPGYGYTFGSGTRLTVV.

This clonotype was seen ten or more times. The chain carries TRBV2 and TRBJ2-5, with TRBD2 identical over 14 bases. Germline CDR1 SNHLY, CDR2 FYNNEI. V lost 3 bases and J lost 7; bases outside the gene matches: 10. This CDR3 region has 17 residues. The CDR3 region is CASSDGQTSGRAWTQYF. For the CDR3, the DNA is TGTGCCAGCAGTGATGGCCAGACTAGCGGGAGGGCCTGGACCCAGTACTTC.

The V call is TRBV6-1, the J call TRBJ2-7; TRBD2 aligns across 9 bases. V lost 7 bases, J lost 6 bases, and 16 bases stayed unmatched. The CDR3 contains 16 residues. Germline V lookup: CDR1 MNHNS, CDR2 SASEGT. This chain's CDR3 is CASMVPKSGRIREQYF. The CDR3 DNA is TGTGCCAGCATGGTACCGAAGAGCGGGAGGATTCGCGAGCAGTACTTC.

This clonotype appeared many times. This chain links TRBV6-1 with TRBJ2-3, with 7 bases aligning to TRBD2. The CDR3 length is 15 residues. CDR1 and CDR2 (germline): MNHNS, SASEGT. J lost 0 bases, V lost 4 bases, and 4 bases had no gene match. The CDR3 bases are TGTGCCAGCAGTGTCTCTAGCGGCAGCACAGATACGCAGTATTTT. This codes for CASSVSSGSTDTQYF.

This clonotype was detected ten times or more. The chain joins TRBV28 to TRBJ2-5; D gene unclear. Trimming pared 7 bases from V and 1 base from J, leaving 10 bases between. The CDR3 is 13 amino acids. Germline-derived CDR1 and CDR2 are MDHEN and SYDVKM. The CDR3 loop reads CASTVPLQETQYF. CDR3 DNA: TGTGCCAGCACCGTCCCCCTCCAAGAGACCCAGTACTTC.

This clonotype turned up a few times. The V gene is TRBV29-1, the J gene TRBJ1-1; possibly TRBD1 for D (5 bases). Deletions cut 0 bases from V and 11 bases from J, with 16 bases between. This CDR3 has 13 residues. Germline V lookup: CDR1 SQVTM, CDR2 ANQGSEA. This CDR3 reads CSVEDWGFGGAFF. DNA of the CDR3: TGCAGCGTTGAAGATTGGGGTTTCGGGGGGGCTTTCTTT.

V usage is TRBV4-2 and J usage is TRBJ1-2, with unresolved D. The CDR3 runs to 15 residues. Germline assignment: CDR1 LGHNA and CDR2 YNFKEQ. V was pared by 4 bases and J by 0 bases, with 12 bases between. In nucleotides, the CDR3 is TGTGCCAGCAGCCCGGGCGGGCAGACTAACTATGGCTACACCTTC. This encodes CASSPGGQTNYGYTF.

This clonotype was counted only a few times. The chain joins TRBV7-9 to TRBJ1-1; tentatively, D is TRBD1 (5 bases). Germline V gives CDR1 SEHNR, CDR2 FQNEAQ (reference sequence). The CDR3 consists of 13 residues. V was cut by 5 bases and J by 3 bases, with 10 bases left in between. This CDR3 is CASSLLRDTEAFF. CDR3 bases: TGTGCCAGCAGCCTCCTCAGGGACACTGAAGCTTTCTTT.

Comments on this clonotype: A read error is possible here, since a much larger clone lies one base away. V is TRBV28 and J is TRBJ1-6, with TRBD1 matching 9 bases. CDR1 is MDHEN, CDR2 SYDVKM, per germline. V lost 6 bases and J lost 11; bases outside the gene matches: 11. The CDR3 contains 15 residues. The CDR3 region is CASSSYGQGNPPLHF. CDR3 in DNA: TGTGCCAGCAGCTCTTATGGACAGGGGAATCCACCCCTCCACTTT.

The V call is TRBV5-1, the J call TRBJ2-7; D is undetermined. The CDR3 is 14 residues long. CDR1 SGHRS and CDR2 YFSETQ come from the germline V gene. V lost 0 bases to trimming and J lost 3 bases, with 10 bases between them. In DNA form, the CDR3 reads TGCGCCAGCAGCTTGGCAACCGGATTCTACGAGCAGTACTTC. Its translation: CASSLATGFYEQYF.

In its sample, this clonotype was seen many times. The chain has TRBV7-2 and TRBJ2-5, with 7 bases that match TRBD1. Germline values: CDR1 SGHTA, CDR2 FQGNSA. The J segment lost 2 bases and the V segment lost 5 bases, leaving 5 bases of the junction unmatched. CDR3 length: 14 residues. In nucleotides, the CDR3 is TGTGCCAGCAGCCACGGGACAGTACAAGAGACCCAGTACTTC. Residues: CASSHGTVQETQYF.

The rearrangement joins TRBV9 to TRBJ2-7, with 8 positions matching TRBD2. V shed 0 bases, J shed 1 base, and the junction held 9 bases outside the gene matches. The CDR3 is 17 residues long. CDR1 and CDR2 (germline): SGDLS, YYNGEE. The CDR3 coding sequence is TGTGCCAGCAGCGTAGGCCGGGACGGGAGGGAATCCTACGAGCAGTACTTC. Amino acids: CASSVGRDGRESYEQYF.

This clonotype was seen repeatedly, ten times or more. This chain joins TRBV2 and TRBJ2-7, with unresolved D. The CDR3 runs to 13 residues. Germline CDR1 SNHLY, CDR2 FYNNEI. Trimming took off 8 bases at V and 7 bases at J, with 18 bases between the two ends. Here the CDR3 DNA reads TGTGCCAGCTATCAACCCATTTTACTGGAGCAGTACTTC. Its protein is CASYQPILLEQYF.

V is TRBV28 and J is TRBJ2-1; 10 bases map to TRBD2. V trimming: 4 bases; J trimming: 9 bases; junction bases outside the gene matches: 6. Germline-derived CDR1 and CDR2 are MDHEN and SYDVKM. The CDR3 is 14 amino acids. The CDR3 loop reads CASSSLAGVIEQFF. CDR3 nucleotides: TGTGCCAGCAGTTCGCTAGCGGGAGTGATTGAGCAGTTCTTC.

V usage is TRBV19 and J usage is TRBJ1-1; D is undetermined. The CDR3 sequence is 13 residues long. Germline V gene sequence: CDR1 LNHDA, CDR2 SQIVND (reference sequence). V was cut by 4 bases and J by 0 bases, with 6 bases left in between. This CDR3 is CASSTELNTEAFF. In nucleotides, the CDR3 is TGTGCCAGTAGTACGGAATTGAACACTGAAGCTTTCTTT.